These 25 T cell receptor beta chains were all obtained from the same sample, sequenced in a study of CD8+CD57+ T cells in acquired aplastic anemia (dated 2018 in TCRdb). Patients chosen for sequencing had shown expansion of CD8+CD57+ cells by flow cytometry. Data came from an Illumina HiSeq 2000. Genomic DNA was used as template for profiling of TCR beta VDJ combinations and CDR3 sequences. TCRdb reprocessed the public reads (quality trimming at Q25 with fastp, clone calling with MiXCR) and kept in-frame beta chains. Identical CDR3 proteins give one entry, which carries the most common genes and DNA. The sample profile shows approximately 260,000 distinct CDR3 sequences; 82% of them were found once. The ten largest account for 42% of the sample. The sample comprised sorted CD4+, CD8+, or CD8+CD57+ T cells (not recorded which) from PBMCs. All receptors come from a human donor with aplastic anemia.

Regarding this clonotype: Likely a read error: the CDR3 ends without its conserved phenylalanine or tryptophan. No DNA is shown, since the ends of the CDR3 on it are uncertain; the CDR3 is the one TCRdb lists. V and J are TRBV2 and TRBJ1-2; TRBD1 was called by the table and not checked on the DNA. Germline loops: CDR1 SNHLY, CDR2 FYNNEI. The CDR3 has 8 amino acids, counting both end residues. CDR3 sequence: CASSISGE.

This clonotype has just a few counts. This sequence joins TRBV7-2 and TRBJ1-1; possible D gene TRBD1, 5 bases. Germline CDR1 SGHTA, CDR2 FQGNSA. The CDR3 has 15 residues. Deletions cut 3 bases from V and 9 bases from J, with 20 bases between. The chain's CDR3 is CASSFHPDGTTQAFF. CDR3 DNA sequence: TGTGCCAGCAGCTTTCATCCAGACGGGACCACCCAAGCTTTCTTT.

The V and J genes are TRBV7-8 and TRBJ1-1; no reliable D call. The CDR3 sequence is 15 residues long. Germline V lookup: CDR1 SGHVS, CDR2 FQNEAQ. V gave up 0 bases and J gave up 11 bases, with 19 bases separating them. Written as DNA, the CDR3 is TGTGCCAGCAGCTTAGCTCTGAGTGGGGATACTCAGGCTTTCTTT. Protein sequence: CASSLALSGDTQAFF. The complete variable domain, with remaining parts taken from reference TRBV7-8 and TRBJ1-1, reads GAGVSQSPRYKVAKRGQDVALRCDPISGHVSLFWYQQALGQGPEFLTYFQNEAQLDKSGLPSDRFFAERPEGSVSTLKIQRTQQEDSAVYLCASSLALSGDTQAFFGQGTRLTVV.

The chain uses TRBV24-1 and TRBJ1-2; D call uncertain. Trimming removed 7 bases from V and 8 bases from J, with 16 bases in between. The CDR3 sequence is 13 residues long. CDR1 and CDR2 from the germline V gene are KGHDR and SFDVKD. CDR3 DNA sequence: TGTGCCACCAGCGAAGCGGTGGAGGAGGGCTACACCTTC. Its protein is CATSEAVEEGYTF.

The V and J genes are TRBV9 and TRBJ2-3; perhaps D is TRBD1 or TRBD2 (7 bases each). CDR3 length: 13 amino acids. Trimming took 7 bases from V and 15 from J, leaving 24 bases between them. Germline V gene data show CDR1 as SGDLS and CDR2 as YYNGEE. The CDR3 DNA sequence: TGTGCCAGCGGGGACGGGGGGACAGATCCGTACTATTTT. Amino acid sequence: CASGDGGTDPYYF.

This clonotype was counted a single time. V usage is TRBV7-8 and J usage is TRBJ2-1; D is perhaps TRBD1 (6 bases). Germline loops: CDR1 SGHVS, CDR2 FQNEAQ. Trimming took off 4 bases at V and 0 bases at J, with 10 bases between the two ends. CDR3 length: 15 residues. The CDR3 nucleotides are TGTGCCAGCAGCTCCGGGACACCCTCCTACAATGAGCAGTTCTTC. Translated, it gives CASSSGTPSYNEQFF.

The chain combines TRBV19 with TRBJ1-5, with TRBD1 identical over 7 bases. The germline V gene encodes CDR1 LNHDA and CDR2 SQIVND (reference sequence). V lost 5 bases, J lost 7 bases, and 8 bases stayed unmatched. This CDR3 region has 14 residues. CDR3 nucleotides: TGTGCCAGTAGTGCAACAGGGGTGGGGCAGCCCCAGCATTTT. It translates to CASSATGVGQPQHF.

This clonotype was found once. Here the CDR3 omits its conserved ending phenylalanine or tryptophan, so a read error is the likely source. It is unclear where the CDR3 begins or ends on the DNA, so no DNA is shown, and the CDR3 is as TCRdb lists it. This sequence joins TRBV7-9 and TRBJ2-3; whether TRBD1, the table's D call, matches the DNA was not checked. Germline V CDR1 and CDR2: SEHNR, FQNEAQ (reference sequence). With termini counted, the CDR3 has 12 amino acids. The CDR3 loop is CVSSLAGSYGAN.

In nucleotides, the CDR3 is TGTGCCAGCAGTGAAGACAAAGGCGACACTGAAGCTTTCTTT. Translating it yields CASSEDKGDTEAFF. The chain recombines TRBV6-1 with TRBJ1-1, with D uncertain. The V end was cut by 1 base, the J end by 3 bases, with 9 bases between. From germline, CDR1 is MNHNS and CDR2 SASEGT. CDR3 length: 14 residues.

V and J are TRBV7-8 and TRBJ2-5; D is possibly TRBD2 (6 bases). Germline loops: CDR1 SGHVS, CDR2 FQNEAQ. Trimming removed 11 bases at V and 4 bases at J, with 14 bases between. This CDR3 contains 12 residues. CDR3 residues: CAGLLAAETQYF. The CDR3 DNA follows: TGTGCCGGTCTCTTAGCGGCAGAGACCCAGTACTTC.

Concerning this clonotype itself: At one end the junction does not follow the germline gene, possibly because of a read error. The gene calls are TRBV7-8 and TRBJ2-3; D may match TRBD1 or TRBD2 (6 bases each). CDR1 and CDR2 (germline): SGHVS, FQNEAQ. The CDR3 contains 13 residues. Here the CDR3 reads CASGDGGRATPHF. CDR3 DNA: TGTGCCAGCGGGGACGGGGGCAGAGCTACGCCGCATTTT.

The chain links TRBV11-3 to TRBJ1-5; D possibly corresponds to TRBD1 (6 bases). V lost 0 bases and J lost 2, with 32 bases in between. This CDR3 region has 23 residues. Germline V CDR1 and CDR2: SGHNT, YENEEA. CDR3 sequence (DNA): TGTGCCAGCAGCTTAGATCTGACAGGCGTTGAACGCAGGGGACGGTTACGCAATCAGCCCCAGCATTTT. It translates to CASSLDLTGVERRGRLRNQPQHF.

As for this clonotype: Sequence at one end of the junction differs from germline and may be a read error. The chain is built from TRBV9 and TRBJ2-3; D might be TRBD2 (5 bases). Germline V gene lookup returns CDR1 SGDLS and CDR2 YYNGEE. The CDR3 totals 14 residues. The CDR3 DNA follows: TGTGCCAGCAGCTTAGCAGGAGCTAGCACAGATACGCATTTT. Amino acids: CASSLAGASTDTHF.

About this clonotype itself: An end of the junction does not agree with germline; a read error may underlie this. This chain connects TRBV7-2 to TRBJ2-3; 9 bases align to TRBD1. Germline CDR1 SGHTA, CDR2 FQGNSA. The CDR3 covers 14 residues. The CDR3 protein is CASSLTGGPDSHYF. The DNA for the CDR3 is TGTGCCAGCAGCTTGACAGGGGGTCCCGATTCTCACTACTTT. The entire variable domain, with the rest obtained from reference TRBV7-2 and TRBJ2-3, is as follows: GAGVSQSPSNKVTEKGKDVELRCDPISGHTALYWYRQSLGQGLEFLIYFQGNSAPDKSGLPSDRFSAERTGGSVSTLTIQRTQQEDSAVYLCASSLTGGPDSHYFGPGTRLTVL.

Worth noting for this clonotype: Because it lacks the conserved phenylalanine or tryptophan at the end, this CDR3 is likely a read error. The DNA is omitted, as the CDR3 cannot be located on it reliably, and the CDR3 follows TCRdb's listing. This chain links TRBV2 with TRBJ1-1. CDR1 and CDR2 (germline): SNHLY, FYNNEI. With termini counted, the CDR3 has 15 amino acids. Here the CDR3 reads CASGFEGTDTQEVGP.

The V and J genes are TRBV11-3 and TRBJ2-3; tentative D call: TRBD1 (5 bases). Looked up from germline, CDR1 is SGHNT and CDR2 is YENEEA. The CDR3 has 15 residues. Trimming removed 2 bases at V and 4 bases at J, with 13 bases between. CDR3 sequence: CASSLRLTGPDTQYF. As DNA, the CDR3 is TGTGCCAGCAGCTTACGTCTCACAGGACCAGATACGCAGTATTTT.

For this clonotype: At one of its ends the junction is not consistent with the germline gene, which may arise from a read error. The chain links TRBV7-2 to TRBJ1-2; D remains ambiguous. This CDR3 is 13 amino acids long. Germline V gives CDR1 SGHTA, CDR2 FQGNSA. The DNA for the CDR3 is TGTGCCAGCAGCTTTGGACTTGCAGGTGGGTACGACTTC. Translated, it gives CASSFGLAGGYDF.

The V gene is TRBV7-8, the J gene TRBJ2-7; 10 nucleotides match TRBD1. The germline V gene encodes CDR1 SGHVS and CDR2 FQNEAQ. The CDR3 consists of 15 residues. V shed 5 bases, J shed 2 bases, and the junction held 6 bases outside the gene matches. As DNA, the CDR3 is TGTGCCAGCAGCGCCCACGGACAGGGGGCCTACGAGCAGTACTTC. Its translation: CASSAHGQGAYEQYF.

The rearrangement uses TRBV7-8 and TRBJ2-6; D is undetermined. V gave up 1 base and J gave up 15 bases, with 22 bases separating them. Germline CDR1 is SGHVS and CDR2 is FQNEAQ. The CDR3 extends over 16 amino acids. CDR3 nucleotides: TGTGCCAGCAGCTTAGAGCCAAACTACACAGCCCTTGCCCTGACTTTC. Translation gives CASSLEPNYTALALTF.

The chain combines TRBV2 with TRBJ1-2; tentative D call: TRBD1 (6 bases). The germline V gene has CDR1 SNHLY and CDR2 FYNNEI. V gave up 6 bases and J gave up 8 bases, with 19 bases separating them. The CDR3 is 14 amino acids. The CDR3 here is CASRTFHGQWGYTF. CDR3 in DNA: TGTGCCAGCAGAACATTCCACGGACAGTGGGGCTACACCTTC.

The CDR3 region has the DNA TGTGCCAGTAGTGAACCGGGGATGCACACCGGGGAGCTGTTTTTT. Its protein product is CASSEPGMHTGELFF. This sequence joins TRBV19 and TRBJ2-2; maybe TRBD2 (5 bases). CDR3 length: 15 residues. Germline CDR1 reads LNHDA; CDR2 reads SQIVND (reference sequence). The V end was cut by 5 bases, the J end by 3 bases, with 13 bases between.

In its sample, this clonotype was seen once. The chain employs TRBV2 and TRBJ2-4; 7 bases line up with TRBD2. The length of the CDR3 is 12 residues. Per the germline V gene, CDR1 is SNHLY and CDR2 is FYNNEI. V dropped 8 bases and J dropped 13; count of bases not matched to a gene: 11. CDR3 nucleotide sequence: TGTGCCAGCGGTGGAGCGGGGAGGGTGCAGTACTTC. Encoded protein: CASGGAGRVQYF.

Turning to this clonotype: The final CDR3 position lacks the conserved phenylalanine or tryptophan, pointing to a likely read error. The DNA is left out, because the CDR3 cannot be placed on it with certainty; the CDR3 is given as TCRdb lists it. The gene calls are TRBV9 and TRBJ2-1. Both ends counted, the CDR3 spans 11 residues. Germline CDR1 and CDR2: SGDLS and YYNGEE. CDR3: CASSLGAQRTV.

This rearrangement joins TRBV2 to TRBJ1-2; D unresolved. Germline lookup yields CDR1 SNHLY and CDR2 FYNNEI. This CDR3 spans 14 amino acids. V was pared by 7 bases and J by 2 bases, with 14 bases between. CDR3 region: CASTLRYLNYGYTF. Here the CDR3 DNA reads TGTGCCAGCACCCTCAGATATTTGAACTATGGCTACACCTTC.

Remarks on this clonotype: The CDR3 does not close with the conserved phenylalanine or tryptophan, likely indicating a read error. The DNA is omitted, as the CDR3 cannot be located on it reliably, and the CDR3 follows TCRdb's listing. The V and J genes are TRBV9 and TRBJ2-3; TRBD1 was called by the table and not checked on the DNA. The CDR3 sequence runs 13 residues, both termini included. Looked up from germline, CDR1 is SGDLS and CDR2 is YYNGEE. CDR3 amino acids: CASSDRQGPINEH.